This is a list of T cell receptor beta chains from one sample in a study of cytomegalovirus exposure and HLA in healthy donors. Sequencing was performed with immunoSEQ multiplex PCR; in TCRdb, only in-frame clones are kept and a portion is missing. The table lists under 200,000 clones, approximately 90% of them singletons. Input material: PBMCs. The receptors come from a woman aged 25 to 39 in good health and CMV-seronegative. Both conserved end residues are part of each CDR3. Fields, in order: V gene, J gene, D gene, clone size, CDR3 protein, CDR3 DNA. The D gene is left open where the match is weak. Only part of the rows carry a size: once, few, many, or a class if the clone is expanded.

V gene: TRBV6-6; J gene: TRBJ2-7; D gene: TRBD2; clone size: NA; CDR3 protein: CASTPAGGTKSYGQYF; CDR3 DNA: TGTGCCAGCACCCCAGCGGGAGGGACTAAGTCCTACGGGCAGTACTTC
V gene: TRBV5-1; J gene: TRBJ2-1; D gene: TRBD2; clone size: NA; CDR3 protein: CASSLFGGGQGEQFF; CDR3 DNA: TGCGCCAGCAGCTTGTTCGGGGGGGGGCAAGGAGAGCAGTTCTTC
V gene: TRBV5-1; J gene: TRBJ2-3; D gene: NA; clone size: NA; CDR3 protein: CASSLVGSSGDTQYF; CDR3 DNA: TGCGCCAGCAGCTTGGTAGGGAGTTCGGGAGATACGCAGTATTTT
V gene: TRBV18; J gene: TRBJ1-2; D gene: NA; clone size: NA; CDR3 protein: CASSPLDTTGYTF; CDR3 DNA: TGTGCCAGCTCCCCACTTGACACAACTGGCTACACCTTC
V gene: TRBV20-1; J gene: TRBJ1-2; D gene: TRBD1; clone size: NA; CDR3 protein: CSAHDRAGYTF; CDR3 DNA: TGCAGTGCTCACGACAGGGCCGGCTACACCTTC
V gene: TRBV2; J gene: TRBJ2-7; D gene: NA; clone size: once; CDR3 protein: CASSPTSSYEQYF; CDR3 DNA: TGTGCCAGCAGCCCTACTAGTTCCTACGAGCAGTACTTC
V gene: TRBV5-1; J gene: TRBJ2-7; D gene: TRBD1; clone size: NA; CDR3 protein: CASASRDSSYEQYF; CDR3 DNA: TGCGCCAGCGCGTCCCGGGACAGTTCCTACGAGCAGTACTTC
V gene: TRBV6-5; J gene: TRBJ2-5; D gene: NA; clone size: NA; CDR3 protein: CASSYSTFKETQYF; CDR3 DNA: TGTGCCAGCAGTTACTCTACTTTCAAAGAGACCCAGTACTTC
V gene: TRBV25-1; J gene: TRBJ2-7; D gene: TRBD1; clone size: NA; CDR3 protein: CASSEYLRDRGSYEQYF; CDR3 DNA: TGTGCCAGCAGTGAATATCTCCGGGACAGAGGGTCCTACGAGCAGTACTTC
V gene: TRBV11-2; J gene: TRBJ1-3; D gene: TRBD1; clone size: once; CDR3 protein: CASSRIRGLTGNTIYF; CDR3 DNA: TGTGCCAGCAGCCGTATCAGGGGGCTGACTGGAAACACCATATATTTT
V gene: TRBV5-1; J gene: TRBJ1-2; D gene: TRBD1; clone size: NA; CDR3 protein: CTSSLGDRVDYGYTF; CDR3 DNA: TGCACCAGCAGCTTGGGGGACAGGGTGGACTATGGCTACACCTTC
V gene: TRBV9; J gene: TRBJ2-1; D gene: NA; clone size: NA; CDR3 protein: CASSANEGAGNEQFF; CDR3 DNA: TGTGCCAGCAGCGCTAATGAGGGTGCGGGCAATGAGCAGTTCTTC
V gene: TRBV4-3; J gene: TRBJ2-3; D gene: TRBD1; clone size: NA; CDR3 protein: CASSQDLGTGILDTQYF; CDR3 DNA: TGCGCCAGCAGCCAAGATCTGGGGACAGGGATTCTGGATACGCAGTATTTT
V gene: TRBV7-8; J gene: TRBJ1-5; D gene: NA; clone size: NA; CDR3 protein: CASSLDGRGRPQHF; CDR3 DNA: TGTGCCAGCAGCTTAGACGGCAGGGGTAGGCCCCAGCATTTT
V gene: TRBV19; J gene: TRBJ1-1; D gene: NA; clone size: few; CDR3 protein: CASSAGLNTEAFF; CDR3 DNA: TGTGCCAGTAGTGCAGGGTTGAACACTGAAGCTTTCTTT
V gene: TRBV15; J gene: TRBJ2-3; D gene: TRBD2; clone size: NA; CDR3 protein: CATSSRLAGGSDTQYF; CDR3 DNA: TGTGCCACCAGCAGCCGACTAGCGGGAGGGTCAGATACGCAGTATTTT
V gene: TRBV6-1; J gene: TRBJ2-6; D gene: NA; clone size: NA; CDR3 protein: CASKETTGANVLTF; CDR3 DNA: TGTGCCAGCAAGGAGACGACTGGGGCCAACGTCCTGACTTTC
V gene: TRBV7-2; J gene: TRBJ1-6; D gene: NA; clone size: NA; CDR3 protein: CASSLVPGGINNSPLHF; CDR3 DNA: TGTGCCAGCAGCTTAGTTCCCGGGGGGATTAATAATTCCCCCCTCCACTTT
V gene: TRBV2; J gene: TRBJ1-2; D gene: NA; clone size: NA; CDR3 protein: CASTLEGQVNYGYTF; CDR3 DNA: TGTGCCAGCACTCTTGAGGGACAAGTAAACTATGGCTACACCTTC
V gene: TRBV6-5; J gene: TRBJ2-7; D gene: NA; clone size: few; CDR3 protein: CASSYSSSGSEQYF; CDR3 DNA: TGTGCCAGCAGTTACTCGAGTTCCGGGTCCGAGCAGTACTTC
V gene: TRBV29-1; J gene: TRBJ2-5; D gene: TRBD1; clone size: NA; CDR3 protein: CSVRQGRETQYF; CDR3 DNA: TGCAGCGTTAGACAGGGTAGAGAGACCCAGTACTTC
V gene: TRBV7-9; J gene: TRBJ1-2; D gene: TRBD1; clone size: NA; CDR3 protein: CASSPPGQGTYGYTF; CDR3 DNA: TGTGCCAGCAGCCCGCCGGGACAGGGAACCTATGGCTACACCTTC
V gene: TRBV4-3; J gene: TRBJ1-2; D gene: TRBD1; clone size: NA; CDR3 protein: CASSRDRGTYGYTF; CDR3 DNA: TGCGCCAGCAGCCGCGACAGGGGGACCTATGGCTACACCTTC
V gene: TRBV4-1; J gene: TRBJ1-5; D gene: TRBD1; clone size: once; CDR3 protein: CASSQDGQGQNQPQHF; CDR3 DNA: TGCGCCAGCAGCCAAGACGGACAGGGCCAGAATCAGCCCCAGCATTTT
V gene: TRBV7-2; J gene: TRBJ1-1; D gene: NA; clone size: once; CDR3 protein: CASSLGRRRNTEAFF; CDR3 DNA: TGTGCCAGCAGCTTAGGTCGGAGGAGGAACACTGAAGCTTTCTTT
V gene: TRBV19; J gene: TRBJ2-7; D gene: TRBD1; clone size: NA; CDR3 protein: CASSADRGIYEQYF; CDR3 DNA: TGTGCCAGTAGTGCGGACAGGGGAATATACGAGCAGTACTTC
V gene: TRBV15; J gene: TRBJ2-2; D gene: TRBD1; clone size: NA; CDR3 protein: CATSTSRGQGASGELFF; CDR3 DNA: TGTGCCACCAGCACGTCGCGGGGACAGGGAGCTTCCGGGGAGCTGTTTTTT
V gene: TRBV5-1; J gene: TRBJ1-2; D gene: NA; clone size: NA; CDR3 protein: CASSLVVSNSGYTF; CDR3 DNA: TGCGCCAGCAGCTTGGTAGTATCCAACAGTGGCTACACCTTC
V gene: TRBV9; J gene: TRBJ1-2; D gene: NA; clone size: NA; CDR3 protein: CASSVGGRDSGYTF; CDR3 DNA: TGTGCCAGCAGCGTAGGAGGCAGGGATTCTGGCTACACCTTC
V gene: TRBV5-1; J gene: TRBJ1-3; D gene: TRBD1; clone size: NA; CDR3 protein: CASSLEGAGGSGNTIYF; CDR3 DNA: TGCGCCAGCAGCTTGGAGGGGGCCGGAGGCTCTGGAAACACCATATATTTT
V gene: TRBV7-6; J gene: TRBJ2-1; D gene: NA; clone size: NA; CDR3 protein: CASSSRTGANNEQFF; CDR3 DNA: TGTGCCAGCAGCTCCAGGACTGGAGCCAACAATGAGCAGTTCTTC
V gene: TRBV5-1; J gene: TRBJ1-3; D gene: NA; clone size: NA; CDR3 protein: CASSLGGAPGNTIYF; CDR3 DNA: TGCGCCAGCAGCTTGGGGGGCGCCCCTGGAAACACCATATATTTT
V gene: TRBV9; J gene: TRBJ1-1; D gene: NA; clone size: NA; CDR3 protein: CASSPYLRVLMNTEAFF; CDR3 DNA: TGTGCCAGCAGCCCCTACCTGAGGGTCTTAATGAACACTGAAGCTTTCTTT
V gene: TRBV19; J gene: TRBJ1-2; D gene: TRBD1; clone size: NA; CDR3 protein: CASSRRTGDGYTF; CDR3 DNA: TGTGCCAGTAGTCGACGGACAGGGGACGGCTACACCTTC
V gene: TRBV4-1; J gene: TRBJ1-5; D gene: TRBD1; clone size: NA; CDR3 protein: CASSQLPGGYQPQHF; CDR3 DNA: TGCGCCAGCAGCCAACTACCAGGGGGCTATCAGCCCCAGCATTTT
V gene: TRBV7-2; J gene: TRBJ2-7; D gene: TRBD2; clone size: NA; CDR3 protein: CASSFGGFYNEQYF; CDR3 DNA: TGTGCCAGCAGCTTCGGGGGGTTTTATAACGAGCAGTACTTC